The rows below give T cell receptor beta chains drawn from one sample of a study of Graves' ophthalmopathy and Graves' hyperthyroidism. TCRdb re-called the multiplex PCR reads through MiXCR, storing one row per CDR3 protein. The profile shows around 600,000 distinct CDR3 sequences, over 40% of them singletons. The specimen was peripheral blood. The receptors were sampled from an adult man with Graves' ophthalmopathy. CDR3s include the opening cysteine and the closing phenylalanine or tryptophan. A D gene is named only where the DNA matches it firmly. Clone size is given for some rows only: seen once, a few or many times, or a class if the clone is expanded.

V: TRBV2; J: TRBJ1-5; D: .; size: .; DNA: TGTGCCAGCAGTGAGTGGTCGGGGAATCAGCCCCAGCATTTT; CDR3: CASSEWSGNQPQHF
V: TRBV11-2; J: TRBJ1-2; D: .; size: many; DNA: TGTGCCAGCAGCTATGACAAAATTCTAAAGTCTGGCTACACCTTC; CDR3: CASSYDKILKSGYTF
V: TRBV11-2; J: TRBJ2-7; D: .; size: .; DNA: TGTGCCAGCAGCACACCGCAGGGGAGGGAGCAGTACTTC; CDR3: CASSTPQGREQYF
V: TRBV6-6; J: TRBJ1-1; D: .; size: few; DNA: TGTGCCAGCAGCTTCGTGTGGTGGTATAGCGCCACTGAAGCTTTCTTT; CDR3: CASSFVWWYSATEAFF
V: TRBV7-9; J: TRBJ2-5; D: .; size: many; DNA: TGTGCCAGCAGCCCAGGGCCTCGGGAGACCCAGTACTTC; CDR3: CASSPGPRETQYF
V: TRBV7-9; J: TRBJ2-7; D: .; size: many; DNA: TGTGCCAGCAGCCCGGGGTACGAGCAGTACTTC; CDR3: CASSPGYEQYF
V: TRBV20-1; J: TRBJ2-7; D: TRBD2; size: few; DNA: TGCAGTGCTAGAGATCTCGGGACTAGGTTCAACGAGCAGTACTTC; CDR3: CSARDLGTRFNEQYF
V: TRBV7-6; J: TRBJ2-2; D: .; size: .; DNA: TGTGCCGGCAGCTTAACCGCCGGGGAGCTGTTTTTT; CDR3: CAGSLTAGELFF
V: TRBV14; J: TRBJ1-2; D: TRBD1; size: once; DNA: TGTGCCAGCAGCCAAGATAGGGGGCGAGGGACCAACTCTAACTATGGCTACACCTTC; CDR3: CASSQDRGRGTNSNYGYTF
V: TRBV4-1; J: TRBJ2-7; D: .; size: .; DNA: TGCGCCAGCAGCCCTAACGAACTGACCTACGAGCAGTACTTC; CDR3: CASSPNELTYEQYF
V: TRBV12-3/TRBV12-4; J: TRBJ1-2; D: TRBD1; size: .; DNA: TGTGCCAGCAGTTTAGGCCTGGGACAGGACTATGGCTACACCTTC; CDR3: CASSLGLGQDYGYTF
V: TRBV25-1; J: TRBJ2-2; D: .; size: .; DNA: TGTGCCAGCAGTGCTAGTGGTTTGCCGAACACCGGGGAGCTGTTTTTT; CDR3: CASSASGLPNTGELFF
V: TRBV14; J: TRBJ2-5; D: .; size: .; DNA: TGTGCCAGCAGCCAAGTGGGGCCGAGGGTTGAGACCCAGTACTTC; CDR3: CASSQVGPRVETQYF
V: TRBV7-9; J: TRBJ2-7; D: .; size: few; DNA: TGTGCCAGCGGACAGTCAGACTACGAGCAGTACTTC; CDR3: CASGQSDYEQYF
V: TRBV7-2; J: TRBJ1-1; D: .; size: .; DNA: TGTGCCAGCAGCTTAGAGGCGGCGATCACTGAAGCTTTCTTT; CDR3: CASSLEAAITEAFF
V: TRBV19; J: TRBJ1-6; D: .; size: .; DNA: TGTGCCGCCAGTAGTACACAGGGAGGGCCCCTCCACTTT; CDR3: CAASSTQGGPLHF
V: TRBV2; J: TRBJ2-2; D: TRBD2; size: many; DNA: TGTGCCAGCTGGGGACTAGCGGGGGCAGCCGGGGAGCTGTTTTTT; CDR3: CASWGLAGAAGELFF
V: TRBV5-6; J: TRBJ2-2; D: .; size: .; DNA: TGTGCCAGCAGTTTCCGGACAGAGTACACCGGGGAGCTGTTTTTT; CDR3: CASSFRTEYTGELFF
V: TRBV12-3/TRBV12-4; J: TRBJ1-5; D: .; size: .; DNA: TGTGCCAGCAGTTTCGCGGAATATAGCAATCAGCCCCAGCATTTT; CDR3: CASSFAEYSNQPQHF